This T cell receptor (beta chain) was identified in a study of blood T cell repertoires in COVID-19. Overall study context: The United States, Italy and Spain were the sources of the acute and convalescent COVID-19 samples. From T cells, B-cell-depleted T cells, or PBMCs came the material, which was cDNA or gDNA.

As originally analysed: Amplification of reference gene primers provided the estimated nucleated cell counts. Using immunoSEQ multiplex PCR, the repertoire was profiled, and TCRdb retains in-frame clones only, with some absent. The DNA gave D and trimming, while V, J and clone size come from that table. The sample has approximately 400,000 clones; approximately 80% are singletons. The sequenced material came from peripheral blood. This clonotype originated in a human donor with acute or convalescent COVID-19. The donor label of this sample is uncertain.

The CDR3 DNA is TGCGCCAGCAGCCAGAACAGGGATCAGCCCCAGCATTTT. Protein product: CASSQNRDQPQHF. This chain links TRBV4-1 with TRBJ1-5; D is possibly TRBD1 (6 bases). V was cut by 3 bases and J by 5 bases, with 8 bases left in between. The CDR3 runs to 13 residues. Germline assignment: CDR1 MGHRA and CDR2 YSYEKL.